The 9 T cell receptor beta chains presented below share a single source sample, sequenced in a study of response to subunit inactivated influenza vaccine. TCRdb recomputed calls from the RT-PCR reads with MiXCR, one row per CDR3 protein. The data show approximately 700,000 distinct CDR3 sequences, about 15% seen once. Material: PBMCs from blood, obtained 14 days before vaccination. Receptor source: a man in his fifties or sixties who received an inactivated influenza vaccine.

This chain connects TRBV6-2 or TRBV6-3 to TRBJ1-3; no definite D call. This CDR3 has 14 residues. The germline CDR1 and CDR2 sequences are MNHEY and SVGEGT. Trimming took 4 bases from V and 0 from J, leaving 7 bases between them. CDR3 sequence: CASSSTNSGNTIYF. The CDR3 DNA sequence: TGTGCCAGCAGTTCGACGAACTCTGGAAACACCATATATTTT.

This clonotype has only a few counts. This sequence joins TRBV20-1 and TRBJ2-7, with unresolved D. Germline lookup yields CDR1 DFQATT and CDR2 SNEGSKA (reference sequence). This CDR3 is 12 amino acids long. The V end lost 1 base, the J end lost 2 bases, and 6 bases lay between the germline ends. In DNA form, the CDR3 reads TGCAGTGCTAGAGTCCCGGCCTACGAGCAGTACTTC. It translates to CSARVPAYEQYF.

The chain joins TRBV6-5 to TRBJ2-5; 9 positions match TRBD2. This CDR3 is built from 18 residues. The V gene end was trimmed by 0 bases and the J gene end by 2 bases; junction bases not matched to a gene: 10. Germline CDR1 is MNHEY and CDR2 is SVGAGI. The CDR3 DNA follows: TGTGCCAGCAGTTACTCGAAATCTCTAGCGGGGTTTCAAGAGACCCAGTACTTC. Translated, it gives CASSYSKSLAGFQETQYF.

The J gene is TRBJ2-2, the V gene TRBV7-7; no definite D call. Germline CDR1 SSHAT, CDR2 FNYEAQ (reference sequence). V lost 1 base and J lost 2, with 5 bases in between. The CDR3 consists of 14 residues. The CDR3 loop is CASSLDHNTGELFF. Here the CDR3 DNA reads TGTGCCAGCAGCTTAGACCATAACACCGGGGAGCTGTTTTTT.

This clonotype has more than one count but fewer than ten. The chain couples TRBV7-2 to TRBJ2-1, with no clear D. Trimming removed 0 bases from V and 4 bases from J, with 13 bases in between. CDR1 and CDR2 from the germline V gene are SGHTA and FQGNSA. The CDR3 is 16 residues long. The CDR3 DNA follows: TGTGCCAGCAGCTTAGCTGGCGGCAAGATATACAATGAGCAGTTCTTC. It is translated as CASSLAGGKIYNEQFF.

The gene calls are TRBV27 and TRBJ2-2, with D perhaps TRBD1 (5 bases). The length of the CDR3 is 18 residues. CDR1 and CDR2 from the germline V gene are MNHEY and SMNVEV (reference sequence). V lost 1 base and J lost 0, with 15 bases in between. CDR3 bases: TGTGCCAGCAGTTTATACAGGCGCGGCCTTTCGAACACCGGGGAGCTGTTTTTT. Its protein is CASSLYRRGLSNTGELFF.

This clonotype was found a few times. The gene calls are TRBV4-2 and TRBJ2-1; TRBD2 matches 9 bases. The germline V gene encodes CDR1 LGHNA and CDR2 YNFKEQ. The CDR3 length is 18 residues. V lost 4 bases to trimming and J lost 0 bases; unmatched junction nucleotides: 10. The CDR3 nucleotides are TGTGCCAGCAGCCGGGGGGGTAGCGGGAGAAGCTCCTACAATGAGCAGTTCTTC. This encodes CASSRGGSGRSSYNEQFF.

The chain carries TRBV5-1 and TRBJ2-1; 8 nucleotides match TRBD1. V lost 4 bases to trimming and J lost 4 bases; unmatched junction nucleotides: 4. The CDR3 covers 14 residues. CDR1 is SGHRS and CDR2 is YFSETQ in the germline V gene. As DNA, the CDR3 is TGCGCCAGCAGCATGGGGGACAGGTACAATGAGCAGTTCTTC. Amino acids: CASSMGDRYNEQFF.

This clonotype came up many times. V usage is TRBV4-3 and J usage is TRBJ2-7, with D tentatively TRBD2 (5 bases). Germline CDR1 LGHNA, CDR2 YSLEER. The ends were cut back, 4 bases at V and 1 base at J, with 11 bases in the middle. CDR3 size: 14 residues. The CDR3 here is CASSRWTESYEQYF. For the CDR3, the DNA is TGCGCCAGCAGCCGTTGGACTGAGTCCTACGAGCAGTACTTC.